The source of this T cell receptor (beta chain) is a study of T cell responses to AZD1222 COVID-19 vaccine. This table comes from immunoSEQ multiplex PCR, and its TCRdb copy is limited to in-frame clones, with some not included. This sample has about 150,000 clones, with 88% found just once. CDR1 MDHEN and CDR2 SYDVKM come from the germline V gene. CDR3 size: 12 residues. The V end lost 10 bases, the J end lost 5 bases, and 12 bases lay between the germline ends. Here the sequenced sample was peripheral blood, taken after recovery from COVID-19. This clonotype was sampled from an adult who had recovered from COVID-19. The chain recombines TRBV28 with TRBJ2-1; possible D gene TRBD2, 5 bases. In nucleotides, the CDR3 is TGTGCCACCAAACTAGGCGACAATGAGCAGTTCTTC. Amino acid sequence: CATKLGDNEQFF.